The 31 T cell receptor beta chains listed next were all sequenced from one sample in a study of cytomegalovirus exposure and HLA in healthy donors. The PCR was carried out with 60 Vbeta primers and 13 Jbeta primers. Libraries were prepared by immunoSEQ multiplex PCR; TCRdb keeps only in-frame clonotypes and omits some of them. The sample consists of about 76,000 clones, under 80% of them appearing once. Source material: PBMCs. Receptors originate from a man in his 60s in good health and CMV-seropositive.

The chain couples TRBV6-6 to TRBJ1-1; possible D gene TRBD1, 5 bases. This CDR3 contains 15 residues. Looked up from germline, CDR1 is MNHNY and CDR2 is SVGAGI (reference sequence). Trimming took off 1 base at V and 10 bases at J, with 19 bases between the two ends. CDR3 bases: TGTGCCAGCAGTTACTTTGGACATGTCCGAGCTGGAGCTTTCTTT. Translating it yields CASSYFGHVRAGAFF.

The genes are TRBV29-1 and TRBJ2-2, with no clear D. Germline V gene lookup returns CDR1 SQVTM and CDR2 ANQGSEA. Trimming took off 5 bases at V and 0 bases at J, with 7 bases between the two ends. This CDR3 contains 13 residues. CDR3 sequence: CSVLQSNTGELFF. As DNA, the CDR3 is TGCAGCGTTCTACAGTCGAACACCGGGGAGCTGTTTTTT.

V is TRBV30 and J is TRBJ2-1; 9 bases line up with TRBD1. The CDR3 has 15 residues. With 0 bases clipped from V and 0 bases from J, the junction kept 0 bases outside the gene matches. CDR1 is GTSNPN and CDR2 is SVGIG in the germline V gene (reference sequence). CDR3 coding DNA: TGTGCCTGGAGTGTACAGGGGGCCTCCTACAATGAGCAGTTCTTC. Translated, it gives CAWSVQGASYNEQFF.

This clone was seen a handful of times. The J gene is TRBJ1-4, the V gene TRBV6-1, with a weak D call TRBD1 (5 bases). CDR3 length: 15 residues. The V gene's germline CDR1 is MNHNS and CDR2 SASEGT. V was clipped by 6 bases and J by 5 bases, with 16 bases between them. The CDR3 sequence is CASRARRELNEKLFF. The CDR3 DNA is TGTGCCAGCAGGGCCCGCAGGGAATTAAATGAAAAACTGTTTTTT.

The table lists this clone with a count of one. The CDR3 sequence: CASRPGQWLNEQYF. CDR3 DNA sequence: TGTGCCAGCAGACCGGGACAGTGGTTGAACGAGCAGTACTTC. The chain joins TRBV2 to TRBJ2-7; 7 bases fit TRBD1. The CDR3 totals 14 residues. Germline V CDR1 and CDR2: SNHLY, FYNNEI. V lost 6 bases, J lost 5 bases, and 10 bases stayed unmatched.

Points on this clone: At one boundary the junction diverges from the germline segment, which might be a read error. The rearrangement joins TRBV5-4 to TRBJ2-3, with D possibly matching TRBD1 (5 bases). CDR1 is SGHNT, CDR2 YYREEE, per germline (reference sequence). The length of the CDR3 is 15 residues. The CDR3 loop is CASNFFGQSTGTQYF. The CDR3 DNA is TGTGCCAGCAATTTCTTTGGGCAGAGCACAGGTACGCAGTATTTT. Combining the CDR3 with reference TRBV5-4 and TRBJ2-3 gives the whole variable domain ETGVTQSPTHLIKTRGQQVTLRCSSQSGHNTVSWYQQALGQGPQFIFQYYREEENGRGNFPPRFSGLQFPNYSSELNVNALELDDSALYLCASNFFGQSTGTQYFGPGTRLTVL.

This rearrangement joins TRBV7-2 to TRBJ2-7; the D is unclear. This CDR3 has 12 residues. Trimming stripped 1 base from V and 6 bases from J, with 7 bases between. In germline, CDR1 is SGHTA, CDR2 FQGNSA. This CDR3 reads CASSLVRFEQYF. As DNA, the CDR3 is TGTGCCAGCAGCTTAGTCCGGTTCGAGCAGTACTTC.

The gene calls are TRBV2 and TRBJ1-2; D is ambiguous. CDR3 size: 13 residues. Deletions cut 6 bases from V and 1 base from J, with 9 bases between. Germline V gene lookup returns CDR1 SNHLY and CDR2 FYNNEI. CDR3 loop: CASRADLNYGYTF. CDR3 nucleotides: TGTGCCAGCAGAGCGGACCTTAACTATGGCTACACCTTC.

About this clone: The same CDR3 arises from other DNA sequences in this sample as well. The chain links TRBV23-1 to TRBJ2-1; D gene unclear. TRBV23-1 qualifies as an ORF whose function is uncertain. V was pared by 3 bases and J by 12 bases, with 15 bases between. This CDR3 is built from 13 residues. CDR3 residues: CASSHPAAQGQFF. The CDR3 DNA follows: TGCGCCAGCAGTCACCCGGCGGCGCAAGGGCAGTTCTTC.

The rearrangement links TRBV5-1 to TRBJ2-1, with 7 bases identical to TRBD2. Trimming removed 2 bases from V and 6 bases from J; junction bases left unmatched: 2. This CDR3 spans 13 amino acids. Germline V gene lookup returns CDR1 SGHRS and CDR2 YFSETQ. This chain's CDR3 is CASSFGGSNEQFF. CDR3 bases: TGCGCCAGCAGCTTCGGCGGGAGCAATGAGCAGTTCTTC.

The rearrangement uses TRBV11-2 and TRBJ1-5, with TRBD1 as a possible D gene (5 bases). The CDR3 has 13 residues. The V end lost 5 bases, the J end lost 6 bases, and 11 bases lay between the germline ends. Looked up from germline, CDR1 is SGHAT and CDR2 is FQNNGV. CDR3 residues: CASSPGLAQPQHF. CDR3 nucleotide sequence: TGTGCCAGCAGCCCAGGGTTGGCTCAGCCCCAGCATTTT.

The CDR3 is CASSPDRLAGGEYF. CDR3 nucleotide sequence: TGTGCCAGCTCACCCGATCGACTAGCGGGAGGCGAGTATTTT. This rearrangement joins TRBV18 to TRBJ2-3, with 13 bases aligning to TRBD2. Germline V lookup: CDR1 KGHSH, CDR2 LQKENI. This CDR3 is 14 amino acids long. The ends lost 3 bases at V and 13 bases at J; junction bases unmatched: 7.

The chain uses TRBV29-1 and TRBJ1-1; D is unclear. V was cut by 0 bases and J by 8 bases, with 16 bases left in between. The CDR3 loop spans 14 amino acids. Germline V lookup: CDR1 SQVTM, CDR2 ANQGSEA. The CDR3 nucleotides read TGCAGCGTTGAAGATCCCTTAGGGAGGGCCGAAGCTTTCTTT. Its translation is CSVEDPLGRAEAFF.

CDR3 DNA: TGCGCCAGCAGCCGAGATTCTGGACAGGGGGCCACTGAAGCTTTCTTT. Translation: CASSRDSGQGATEAFF. The chain carries TRBV4-3 and TRBJ1-1; 11 bases agree with TRBD1. The CDR3 sequence is 16 residues long. The V and J ends lost 4 bases and 4 bases, in that order; junction bases with no gene match: 8. Germline V gives CDR1 LGHNA, CDR2 YSLEER.

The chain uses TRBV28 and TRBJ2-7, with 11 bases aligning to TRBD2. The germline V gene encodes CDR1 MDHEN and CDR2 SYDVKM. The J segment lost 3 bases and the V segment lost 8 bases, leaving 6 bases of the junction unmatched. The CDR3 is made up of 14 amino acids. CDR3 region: CASGGLAVFYEQYF. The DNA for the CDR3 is TGTGCCAGCGGGGGACTAGCGGTATTCTACGAGCAGTACTTC.

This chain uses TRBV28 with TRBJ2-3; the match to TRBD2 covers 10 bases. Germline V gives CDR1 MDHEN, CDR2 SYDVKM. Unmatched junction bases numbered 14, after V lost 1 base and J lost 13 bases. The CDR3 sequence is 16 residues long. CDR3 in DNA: TGTGCCAGCAGTTTATTCCCAGGGAGTGGGACTAGCGACGAGTATTTT. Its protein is CASSLFPGSGTSDEYF.

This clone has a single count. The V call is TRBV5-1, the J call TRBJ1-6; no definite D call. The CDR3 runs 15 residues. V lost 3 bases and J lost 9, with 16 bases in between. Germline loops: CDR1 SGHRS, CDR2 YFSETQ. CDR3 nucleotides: TGCGCCAGCAGCTACGGGGAGGGAGATCCTTCACCCCTCCACTTT. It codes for CASSYGEGDPSPLHF.

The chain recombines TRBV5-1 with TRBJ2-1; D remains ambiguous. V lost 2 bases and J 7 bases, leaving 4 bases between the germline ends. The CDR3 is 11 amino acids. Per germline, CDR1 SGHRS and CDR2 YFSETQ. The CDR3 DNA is TGCGCCAGCAGCTTCCAGAATGAGCAGTTCTTC. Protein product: CASSFQNEQFF.

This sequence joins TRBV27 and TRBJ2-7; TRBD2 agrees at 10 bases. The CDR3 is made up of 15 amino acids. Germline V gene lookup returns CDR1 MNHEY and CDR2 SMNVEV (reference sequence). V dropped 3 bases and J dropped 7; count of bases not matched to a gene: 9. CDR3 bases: TGTGCCAGCAGTTTGGGTAGCGGGAGGCCCCTGGAGCAGTACTTC. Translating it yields CASSLGSGRPLEQYF.

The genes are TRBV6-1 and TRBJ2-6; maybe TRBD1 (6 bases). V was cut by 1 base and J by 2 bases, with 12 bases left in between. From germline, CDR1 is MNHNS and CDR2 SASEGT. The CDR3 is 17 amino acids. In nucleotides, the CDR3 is TGTGCCAGCAGTGAAGTGACAGGCAACCCTGGGGCCAACGTCCTGACTTTC. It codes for CASSEVTGNPGANVLTF.

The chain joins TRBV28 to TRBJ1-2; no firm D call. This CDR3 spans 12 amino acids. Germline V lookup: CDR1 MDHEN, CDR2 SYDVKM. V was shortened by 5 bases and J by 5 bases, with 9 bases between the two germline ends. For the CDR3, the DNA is TGTGCCAGCAGTCCGGGAGGGTATGGCTACACCTTC. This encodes CASSPGGYGYTF.

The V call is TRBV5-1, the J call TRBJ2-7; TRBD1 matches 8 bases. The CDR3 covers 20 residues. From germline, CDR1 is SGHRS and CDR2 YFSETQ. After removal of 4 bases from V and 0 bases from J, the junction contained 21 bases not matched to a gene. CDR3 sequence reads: CASSRGRTGTSYTGSYEQYF. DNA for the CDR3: TGCGCCAGCAGCCGGGGGAGGACAGGGACTTCCTATACTGGCTCCTACGAGCAGTACTTC. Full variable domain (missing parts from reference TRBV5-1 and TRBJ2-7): KAGVTQTPRYLIKTRGQQVTLSCSPISGHRSVSWYQQTPGQGLQFLFEYFSETQRNKGNFPGRFSGRQFSNSRSEMNVSTLELGDSALYLCASSRGRTGTSYTGSYEQYFGPGTRLTVT.

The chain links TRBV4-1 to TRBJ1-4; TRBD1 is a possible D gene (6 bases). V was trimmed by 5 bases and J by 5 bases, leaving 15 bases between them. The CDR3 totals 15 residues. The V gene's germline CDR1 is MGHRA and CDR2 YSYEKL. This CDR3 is CASSSLGQINEKLFF. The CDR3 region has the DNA TGCGCCAGCAGCTCTCTAGGACAGATAAATGAAAAACTGTTTTTT.

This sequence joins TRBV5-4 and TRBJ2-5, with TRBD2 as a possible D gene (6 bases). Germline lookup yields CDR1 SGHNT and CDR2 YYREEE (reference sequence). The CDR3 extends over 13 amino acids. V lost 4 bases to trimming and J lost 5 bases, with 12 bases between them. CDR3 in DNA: TGTGCCAGCAGCCCCCGACTAGAGGAGACCCAGTACTTC. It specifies CASSPRLEETQYF.

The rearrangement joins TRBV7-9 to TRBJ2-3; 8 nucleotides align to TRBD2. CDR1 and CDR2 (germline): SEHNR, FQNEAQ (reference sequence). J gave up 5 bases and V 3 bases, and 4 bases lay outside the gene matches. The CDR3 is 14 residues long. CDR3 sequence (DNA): TGTGCCAGCAGCTTGAGCGGGAGCGGAGATACGCAGTATTTT. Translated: CASSLSGSGDTQYF.

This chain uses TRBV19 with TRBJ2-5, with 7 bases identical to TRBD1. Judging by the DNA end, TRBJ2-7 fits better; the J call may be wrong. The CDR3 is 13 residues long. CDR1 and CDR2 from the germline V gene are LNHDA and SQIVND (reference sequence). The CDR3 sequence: CASSKDRRYEQYF. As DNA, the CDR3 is TGTGCCAGCAGCAAGGACAGGCGCTACGAGCAGTACTTC.

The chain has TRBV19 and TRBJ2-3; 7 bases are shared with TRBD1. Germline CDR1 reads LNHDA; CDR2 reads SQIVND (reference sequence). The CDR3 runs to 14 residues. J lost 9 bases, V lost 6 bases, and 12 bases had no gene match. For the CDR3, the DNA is TGTGCCAGTAGAAGGGACAGAACGGACGGCACGCAGTATTTT. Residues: CASRRDRTDGTQYF. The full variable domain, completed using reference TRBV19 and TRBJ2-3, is DGGITQSPKYLFRKEGQNVTLSCEQNLNHDAMYWYRQDPGQGLRLIYYSQIVNDFQKGDIAEGYSVSREKKESFPLTVTSAQKNPTAFYLCASRRDRTDGTQYFGPGTRLTVL.

CDR3 nucleotide sequence: TGTGCCAGCAGGGGCCGACTCGGTGAAGCTAGCGGGAGGAACTACGAGCAGTACTTC. It encodes CASRGRLGEASGRNYEQYF. V is TRBV28 and J is TRBJ2-7; 11 bases agree with TRBD2. CDR1 and CDR2 (germline): MDHEN, SYDVKM. V trimming: 6 bases; J trimming: 3 bases; junction bases outside the gene matches: 19. CDR3 length: 19 amino acids.

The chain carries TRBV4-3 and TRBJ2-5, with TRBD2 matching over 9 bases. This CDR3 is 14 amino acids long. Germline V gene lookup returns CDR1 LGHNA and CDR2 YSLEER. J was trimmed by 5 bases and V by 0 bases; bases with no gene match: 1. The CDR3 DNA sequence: TGCGCCAGCAGCCAAGACAGCGGGGGGGAGACCCAGTACTTC. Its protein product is CASSQDSGGETQYF.

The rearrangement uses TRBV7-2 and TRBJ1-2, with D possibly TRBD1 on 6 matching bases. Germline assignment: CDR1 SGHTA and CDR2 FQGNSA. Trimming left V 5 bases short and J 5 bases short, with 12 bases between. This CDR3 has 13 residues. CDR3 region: CASSRVTGYGYTF. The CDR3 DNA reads TGTGCCAGCAGCCGGGTCACAGGGTATGGCTACACCTTC.

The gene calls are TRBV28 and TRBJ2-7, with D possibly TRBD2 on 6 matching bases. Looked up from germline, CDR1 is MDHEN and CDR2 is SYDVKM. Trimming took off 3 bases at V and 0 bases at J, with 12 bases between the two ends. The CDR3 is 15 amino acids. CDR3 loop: CASSFGGGPSYEQYF. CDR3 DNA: TGTGCCAGCAGTTTTGGAGGAGGGCCCTCCTACGAGCAGTACTTC.